The 29 T cell receptor beta chains below all came from one sample that was sequenced in a study of blood T cell repertoires in COVID-19. TCRdb keeps only in-frame clones here, not all; method: immunoSEQ multiplex PCR. The repertoire has 150,000 to 200,000 clones, roughly 77% of them found once; the top ten carry roughly a tenth. The sample was peripheral blood. The receptors here all came from a human donor in a cohort sampled during active COVID-19.

The V and J genes are TRBV6-6 and TRBJ2-7, with D possibly TRBD2 on 6 matching bases. This CDR3 has 16 residues. Germline V gene sequence: CDR1 MNHNY, CDR2 SVGAGI (reference sequence). The V end was cut by 2 bases, the J end by 2 bases, with 16 bases between. In nucleotides, the CDR3 is TGTGCCAGCAGTTACCAGAGACTAGGGTGGGCCTACGAGCAGTACTTC. Translating it yields CASSYQRLGWAYEQYF.

The rearrangement links TRBV7-9 to TRBJ2-5; possibly TRBD1 for D (5 bases). This CDR3 contains 16 residues. Trimming took 7 bases from V and 2 from J, leaving 20 bases between them. Germline CDR1 SEHNR, CDR2 FQNEAQ (reference sequence). This chain's CDR3 is CASTLTKDRLQETQYF. The CDR3 nucleotides read TGTGCCAGCACCCTAACAAAAGACAGATTACAAGAGACCCAGTACTTC.

The V and J genes are TRBV6-5 and TRBJ2-3; 14 positions agree with TRBD2. Germline lookup yields CDR1 MNHEY and CDR2 SVGAGI. The CDR3 is made up of 14 amino acids. V lost 6 bases to trimming and J lost 4 bases; unmatched junction nucleotides: 0. DNA of the CDR3: TGTGCCAGCAGGACTAGCGGGAGGGCAGATACGCAGTATTTT. It translates to CASRTSGRADTQYF.

The chain has TRBV9 and TRBJ1-1; D call uncertain. This CDR3 region has 14 residues. Per the germline V gene, CDR1 is SGDLS and CDR2 is YYNGEE. Deletions cut 0 bases from V and 4 bases from J, with 10 bases between. The CDR3 here is CASSVGLMGTEAFF. The CDR3 bases are TGTGCCAGCAGCGTAGGACTCATGGGCACTGAAGCTTTCTTT. Full variable domain (outside the CDR3, taken from reference TRBV9 and TRBJ1-1): DSGVTQTPKHLITATGQRVTLRCSPRSGDLSVYWYQQSLDQGLQFLIQYYNGEERAKGNILERFSAQQFPDLHSELNLSSLELGDSALYFCASSVGLMGTEAFFGQGTRLTVV.

The count of this clone is one. V gene TRBV12-5 combines with J gene TRBJ1-1; 8 bases agree with TRBD1. This CDR3 contains 14 residues. The J segment lost 7 bases and the V segment lost 6 bases, leaving 10 bases of the junction unmatched. Germline V CDR1 and CDR2: LGHNT, FRNRAP. The CDR3 coding sequence is TGTGCTAGTGGCACCGGGACAGGAGGGGGTGAAGCTTTCTTT. It codes for CASGTGTGGGEAFF.

The table lists this clone with a count of one. The rearrangement uses TRBV7-8 and TRBJ2-7; 7 positions match TRBD2. Germline CDR1 and CDR2: SGHVS and FQNEAQ. With V trimmed by 1 base and J by 6 bases, 9 bases remained unmatched. The CDR3 totals 15 residues. CDR3 sequence reads: CASSLVPTSLSEQYF. CDR3 coding DNA: TGTGCCAGCAGCTTAGTGCCGACTAGCTTAAGCGAGCAGTACTTC.

This chain links TRBV6-5 with TRBJ2-7; D gene unclear. The V end lost 5 bases, the J end lost 3 bases, and 5 bases lay between the germline ends. Germline CDR1 is MNHEY and CDR2 is SVGAGI. The length of the CDR3 is 11 residues. CDR3: CASSSLYEQYF. The DNA for the CDR3 is TGTGCCAGCAGTAGCCTCTACGAGCAGTACTTC.

The V call is TRBV5-4, the J call TRBJ2-7; 9 bases match TRBD2. Germline assignment: CDR1 SGHNT and CDR2 YYREEE (reference sequence). CDR3 length equals 15 residues. With V trimmed by 3 bases and J by 4 bases, 8 bases remained unmatched. The CDR3 DNA reads TGTGCCAGCAGCTCGGCGGGGGGGGGAGTTTACGAGCAGTACTTC. This sequence encodes CASSSAGGGVYEQYF. Filled out from reference TRBV5-4 and TRBJ2-7, the complete variable domain reads ETGVTQSPTHLIKTRGQQVTLRCSSQSGHNTVSWYQQALGQGPQFIFQYYREEENGRGNFPPRFSGLQFPNYSSELNVNALELDDSALYLCASSSAGGGVYEQYFGPGTRLTVT.

J is TRBJ1-1 and V is TRBV5-1; 7 bases line up with TRBD1. V lost 5 bases and J lost 2; bases outside the gene matches: 6. CDR3 length equals 14 residues. Germline-derived CDR1 and CDR2 are SGHRS and YFSETQ. The CDR3 spells CASRPGTVNTEAFF. In nucleotides, the CDR3 is TGCGCCAGCAGACCGGGGACAGTCAACACTGAAGCTTTCTTT.

The V gene is TRBV7-9, the J gene TRBJ1-4, with 7 bases identical to TRBD1. The CDR3 runs to 14 residues. Unmatched junction bases numbered 10, after V lost 5 bases and J lost 10 bases. The germline gives CDR1 SEHNR, CDR2 FQNEAQ (reference sequence). DNA for the CDR3: TGTGCCAGCAGCCCGACAGGGTTGGGTGGAAAACTGTTTTTT. Encoded protein: CASSPTGLGGKLFF.

The chain couples TRBV12-3 or TRBV12-4 to TRBJ1-2; 7 positions match TRBD1. The CDR3 length is 13 residues. After removal of 6 bases from V and 4 bases from J, the junction contained 5 bases not matched to a gene. This CDR3 reads CASSYDRVYGYTF. The CDR3 DNA reads as TGTGCCAGCAGCTATGACAGGGTCTATGGCTACACCTTC.

The chain uses TRBV5-1 and TRBJ1-6; 10 nucleotides agree with TRBD1. The CDR3 has 14 residues. Germline V CDR1 and CDR2: SGHRS, YFSETQ. V gave up 7 bases and J gave up 10 bases; unmatched junction bases: 8. CDR3 coding DNA: TGCGCCAGCCGAGAGACAGGGGGCGACTCACCCCTCCACTTT. Protein: CASRETGGDSPLHF.

This chain links TRBV3-1 (or the pseudogene TRBV3-2) with TRBJ2-7, with 9 bases identical to TRBD1. This CDR3 is 15 amino acids long. Trimming removed 5 bases from V and 3 bases from J; junction bases left unmatched: 8. The germline V gene encodes CDR1 LGHDT and CDR2 YNNKEL (reference sequence). This CDR3 is CASSVEGQGYYEQYF. The CDR3 region has the DNA TGTGCCAGCAGCGTAGAGGGACAGGGATACTACGAGCAGTACTTC.

This chain links TRBV7-2 with TRBJ2-2; TRBD2 matches 10 bases. Germline CDR1 is SGHTA and CDR2 is FQGNSA. The CDR3 loop spans 16 amino acids. With 4 bases clipped from V and 5 bases from J, the junction kept 7 bases outside the gene matches. The CDR3 sequence is CASSSLAGTETGELFF. In DNA, the CDR3 is TGTGCCAGCAGCTCACTAGCGGGGACTGAGACCGGGGAGCTGTTTTTT.

This chain joins TRBV25-1 and TRBJ1-2; 8 bases are a match to TRBD1. The V and J ends lost 6 bases and 4 bases, in that order; junction bases with no gene match: 10. CDR1 is MGHDK, CDR2 SYGVNS, per germline. The length of the CDR3 is 15 residues. Here the CDR3 DNA reads TGTGCCAGCAGCTACACAGGGGGAGTTTTCTATGGCTACACCTTC. Amino acid sequence: CASSYTGGVFYGYTF.

The genes are TRBV2 and TRBJ2-7; 14 bases are a match to TRBD2. CDR1 is SNHLY and CDR2 is FYNNEI in the germline V gene. The CDR3 consists of 15 residues. Trimming cost V 5 bases and J 7 bases; bases outside gene matches: 7. CDR3 nucleotide sequence: TGTGCCAGCAGTCCCGGACTAGCGGGGGGTCGAGAGCAGTACTTC. Protein: CASSPGLAGGREQYF.

The chain joins TRBV12-5 to TRBJ2-1; no reliable D call. CDR3 size: 14 residues. Germline CDR1 and CDR2: LGHNT and FRNRAP. V gave up 4 bases and J gave up 7 bases, with 14 bases separating them. CDR3 nucleotides: TGTGCTAGTGGTTCCAAAAGCGCTTCTAATGAGCAGTTCTTC. Its protein is CASGSKSASNEQFF.

This clone occurred many times. The rearrangement links TRBV30 to TRBJ2-2; 7 bases are a match to TRBD2. The V segment lost 6 bases and the J segment 7 bases; nucleotides outside the gene matches: 14. CDR1 and CDR2 from the germline V gene are GTSNPN and SVGIG (reference sequence). CDR3 length: 15 amino acids. CDR3 sequence (DNA): TGTGCCTGCCACGGTGGCGGGAGCGTTGTCGGGGAGCTGTTTTTT. Protein sequence: CACHGGGSVVGELFF.

The chain is built from TRBV7-9 and TRBJ1-1; D is perhaps TRBD1 (5 bases). Germline CDR1 and CDR2: SEHNR and FQNEAQ (reference sequence). This CDR3 is built from 14 residues. V lost 2 bases and J 5 bases, leaving 12 bases between the germline ends. The CDR3 region is CASSLPGGGTEAFF. CDR3 in DNA: TGTGCCAGCAGCTTACCGGGGGGTGGGACTGAAGCTTTCTTT.

The chain has TRBV7-3 and TRBJ1-3, with D possibly matching TRBD1 (5 bases). The CDR3 consists of 14 residues. V was clipped by 2 bases and J by 4 bases, with 9 bases between them. Germline values: CDR1 SGHTA, CDR2 FQGTGA. The CDR3, as DNA: TGTGCCAGCAGCTTATTGGGGCGCGGAAACACCATATATTTT. This gives the protein CASSLLGRGNTIYF.

This clone turned up a few times. This chain joins TRBV28 and TRBJ2-7; possibly TRBD1 for D (6 bases). V shed 5 bases and J shed 3 bases, with 8 bases lying between them. Germline CDR1 is MDHEN and CDR2 is SYDVKM. The CDR3 length is 12 residues. CDR3 bases: TGTGCCAGCAGTGTCAGGGGCTACGAGCAGTACTTC. Translating it yields CASSVRGYEQYF. Together with reference TRBV28 and TRBJ2-7, the CDR3 gives the full variable domain: DVKVTQSSRYLVKRTGEKVFLECVQDMDHENMFWYRQDPGLGLRLIYFSYDVKMKEKGDIPEGYSVSREKKERFSLILESASTNQTSMYLCASSVRGYEQYFGPGTRLTVT.

The chain carries TRBV30 and TRBJ2-2; D perhaps matches TRBD1 (6 bases). V shed 4 bases and J shed 1 base, with 7 bases lying between them. The CDR3 consists of 13 residues. Looked up from germline, CDR1 is GTSNPN and CDR2 is SVGIG (reference sequence). CDR3 DNA: TGTGCCTGGATGGGACAGAACACCGGGGAGCTGTTTTTT. Translation gives CAWMGQNTGELFF.

J is TRBJ2-7 and V is TRBV4-1; 11 bases align to TRBD1. The ends lost 7 bases at V and 2 bases at J; junction bases unmatched: 4. The length of the CDR3 is 14 residues. From germline, CDR1 is MGHRA and CDR2 YSYEKL. The CDR3 sequence is CASTLGQGAYEQYF. CDR3 coding DNA: TGCGCCAGCACTCTGGGACAGGGGGCCTACGAGCAGTACTTC.

This chain joins TRBV18 and TRBJ2-7; D is perhaps TRBD1 (5 bases). Trimming removed 4 bases at V and 1 base at J, with 11 bases between. Germline V CDR1 and CDR2: KGHSH, LQKENI. The CDR3 spans 14 residues. The CDR3 region is CASSLDQGSYEQYF. For the CDR3, the DNA is TGTGCCAGCTCACTAGATCAGGGATCCTACGAGCAGTACTTC.

The chain has TRBV5-4 and TRBJ1-2; 8 nucleotides line up with TRBD1. CDR1 SGHNT and CDR2 YYREEE come from the germline V gene (reference sequence). The junction had 7 bases not matched to a gene; V was cut back by 5 bases and J by 4 bases. This CDR3 is 14 amino acids long. The CDR3: CASRSDRGGYGYTF. DNA of the CDR3: TGTGCCAGCAGGTCCGACAGGGGTGGCTATGGCTACACCTTC.

The V call is TRBV4-1, the J call TRBJ2-7; TRBD1 aligns across 8 bases. The germline CDR1 and CDR2 sequences are MGHRA and YSYEKL. Unmatched junction bases numbered 8, after V lost 2 bases and J lost 2 bases. This CDR3 has 16 amino acids. The DNA for the CDR3 is TGCGCCAGCAGCCAAACACAGGGGGTGAAAACCTACGAGCAGTACTTC. Amino acid sequence: CASSQTQGVKTYEQYF.

The J gene is TRBJ1-5, the V gene TRBV11-3; tentative D call: TRBD1 (6 bases). The CDR3 runs to 15 residues. Trimming took 6 bases from V and 0 from J, leaving 12 bases between them. CDR1 SGHNT and CDR2 YENEEA come from the germline V gene. The CDR3 DNA is TGTGCCAGCAGGGAAACAGGGTATAGCAATCAGCCCCAGCATTTT. Encoded protein: CASRETGYSNQPQHF.

The V and J genes are TRBV4-3 and TRBJ1-1; 9 bases line up with TRBD1. CDR1 and CDR2 (germline): LGHNA, YSLEER. This CDR3 spans 15 amino acids. V dropped 3 bases and J dropped 6; count of bases not matched to a gene: 8. The CDR3 spells CASSHMTGGLSEAFF. CDR3 DNA: TGCGCCAGCAGCCATATGACAGGGGGGCTTTCTGAAGCTTTCTTT.

The chain recombines TRBV28 with TRBJ2-7, with 7 bases lining up with TRBD2. The CDR3 is 15 amino acids. V shed 5 bases, J shed 5 bases, and the junction held 12 bases outside the gene matches. Germline V gene data show CDR1 as MDHEN and CDR2 as SYDVKM. In DNA form, the CDR3 reads TGTGCCAGCAGTCCCTCGAAGGGAGGGTGGCACGAGCAGTACTTC. It specifies CASSPSKGGWHEQYF.